This T cell receptor (beta chain) stems from a study of blood T cell repertoires in COVID-19. About the research overall: The United States, Italy and Spain provided the acute and convalescent COVID-19 samples. PBMCs, B-cell-depleted T cells, or T cells were the source of the cDNA or gDNA that made up the material.

Patients in Seattle were enrolled during active infection, then followed longitudinally. TCRdb's copy holds only in-frame clones and misses some; the assay was immunoSEQ multiplex PCR. The repertoire holds 150,000 or so clones, with around nine tenths as singletons. Trimming pared 0 bases from V and 10 bases from J, leaving 7 bases between. The CDR3 is 11 amino acids. Germline assignment: CDR1 SGDLS and CDR2 YYNGEE. This sequence originates from a woman aged 70-85 years with COVID-19, enrolled during active disease. The chain links TRBV9 to TRBJ1-1; a possible D gene is TRBD1 (6 bases). The sample was peripheral blood. Written as DNA, the CDR3 is TGTGCCAGCAGCGTAGGAGGGGGAGCTTTCTTT. Residues: CASSVGGGAFF. The variable domain in full, completed from reference TRBV9 and TRBJ1-1, reads DSGVTQTPKHLITATGQRVTLRCSPRSGDLSVYWYQQSLDQGLQFLIQYYNGEERAKGNILERFSAQQFPDLHSELNLSSLELGDSALYFCASSVGGGAFFGQGTRLTVV.